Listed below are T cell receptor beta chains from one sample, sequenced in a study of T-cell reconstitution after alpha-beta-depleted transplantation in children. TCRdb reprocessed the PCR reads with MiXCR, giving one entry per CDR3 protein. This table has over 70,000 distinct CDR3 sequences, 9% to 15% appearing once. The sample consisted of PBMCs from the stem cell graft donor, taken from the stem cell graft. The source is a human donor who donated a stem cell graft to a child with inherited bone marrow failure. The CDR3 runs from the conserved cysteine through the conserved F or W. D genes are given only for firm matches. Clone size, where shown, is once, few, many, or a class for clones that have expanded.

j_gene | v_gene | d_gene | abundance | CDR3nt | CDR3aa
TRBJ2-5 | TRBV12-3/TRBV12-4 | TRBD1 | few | TGTGCCAGCACCGTTCACAGGGGCGAGACCCAGTACTTC | CASTVHRGETQYF
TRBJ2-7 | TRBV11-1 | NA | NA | TGTGCCAGCTCCAAGAGGGCCCCCTACGAGCAGTACTTC | CASSKRAPYEQYF
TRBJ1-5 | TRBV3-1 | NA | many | TGTGCCAGCAGCTTGGGGTACGGGAATCAGCCCCAGCATTTT | CASSLGYGNQPQHF
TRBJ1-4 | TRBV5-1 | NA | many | TGCGCCAGCAGCTTGGGCCACCTTCCGGGAAGGGGTAATGAAAAACTGTTTTTT | CASSLGHLPGRGNEKLFF
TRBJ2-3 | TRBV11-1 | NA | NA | TGTGCCAGCAGCTATAAGGGGGTCAGCACAGATACGCAGTATTTT | CASSYKGVSTDTQYF
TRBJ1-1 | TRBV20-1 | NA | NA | TGCAGTGCTCGGACACAGGTCACTGAAGCTTTCTTT | CSARTQVTEAFF
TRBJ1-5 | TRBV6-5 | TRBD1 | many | TGTGCCAGCACCCCCGTGACAGGGGAATATCAGCCCCAGCATTTT | CASTPVTGEYQPQHF
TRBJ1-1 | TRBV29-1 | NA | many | TGCAGCGTTGCCGACCACACTGAAGCTTTCTTT | CSVADHTEAFF
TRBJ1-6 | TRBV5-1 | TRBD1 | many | TGCGCCAGCAGCAACGGACAGGGGTTGAATTCACCCCTCCACTTT | CASSNGQGLNSPLHF
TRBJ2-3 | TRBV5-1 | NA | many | TGCGCCAGCAGCTTGGGGTCTGGCACAGATACGCAGTATTTT | CASSLGSGTDTQYF
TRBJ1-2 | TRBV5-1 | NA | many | TGCGCCAGCAGCTTGGCCGAAGGCAACTATGGCTACACCTTC | CASSLAEGNYGYTF